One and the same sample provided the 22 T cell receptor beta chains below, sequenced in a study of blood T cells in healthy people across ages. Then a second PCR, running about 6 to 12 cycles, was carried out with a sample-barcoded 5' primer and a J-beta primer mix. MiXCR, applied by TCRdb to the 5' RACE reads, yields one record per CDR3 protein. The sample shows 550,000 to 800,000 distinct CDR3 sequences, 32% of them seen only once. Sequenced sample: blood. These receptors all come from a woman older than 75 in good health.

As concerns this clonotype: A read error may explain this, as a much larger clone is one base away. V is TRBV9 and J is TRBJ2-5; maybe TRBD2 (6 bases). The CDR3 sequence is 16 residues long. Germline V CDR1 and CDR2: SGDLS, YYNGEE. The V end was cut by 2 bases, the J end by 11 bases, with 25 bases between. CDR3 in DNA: TGTGCCAGCAGCGTTACCTCTAGCTTGGGGCGGGATGAGCAGTACTTC. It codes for CASSVTSSLGRDEQYF.

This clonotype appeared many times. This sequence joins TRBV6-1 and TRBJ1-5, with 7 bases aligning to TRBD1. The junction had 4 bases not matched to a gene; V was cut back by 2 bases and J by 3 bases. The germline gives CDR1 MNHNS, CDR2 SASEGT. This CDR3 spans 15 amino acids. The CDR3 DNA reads TGTGCCAGCAGTGAATGGGACAGCCCCAATCAGCCCCAGCATTTT. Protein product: CASSEWDSPNQPQHF.

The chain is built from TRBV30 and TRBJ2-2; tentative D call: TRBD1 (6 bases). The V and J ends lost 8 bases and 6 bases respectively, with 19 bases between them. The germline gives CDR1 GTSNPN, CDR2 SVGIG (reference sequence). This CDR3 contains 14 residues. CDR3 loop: CALTWQGWAGELFF. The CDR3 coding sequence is TGTGCCCTCACCTGGCAGGGGTGGGCCGGGGAGCTGTTTTTT.

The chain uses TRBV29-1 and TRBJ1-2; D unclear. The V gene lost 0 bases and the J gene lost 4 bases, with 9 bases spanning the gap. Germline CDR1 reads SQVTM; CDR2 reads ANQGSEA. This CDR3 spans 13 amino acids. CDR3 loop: CSVEEPTSYGYTF. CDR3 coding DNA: TGCAGCGTTGAAGAGCCAACCTCCTATGGCTACACCTTC.

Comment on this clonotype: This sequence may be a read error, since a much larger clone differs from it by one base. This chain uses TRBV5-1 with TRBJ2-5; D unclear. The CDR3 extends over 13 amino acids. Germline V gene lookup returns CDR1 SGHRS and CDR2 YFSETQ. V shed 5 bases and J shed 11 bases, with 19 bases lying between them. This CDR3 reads CASSRTPDNEQYF. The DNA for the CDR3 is TGCGCCAGCAGTAGGACGCCCGACAATGAGCAGTACTTC.

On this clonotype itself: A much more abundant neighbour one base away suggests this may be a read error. CDR3 protein: CASSPLGGGCYEQYF. The CDR3 bases are TGTGCCAGCAGCCCCTTAGGGGGGGGCTGCTACGAGCAGTACTTC. The rearrangement links TRBV7-2 to TRBJ2-7, with D tentatively TRBD2 (7 bases). V lost 5 bases and J lost 3, with 17 bases in between. The V gene's germline CDR1 is SGHTA and CDR2 FQGNSA. CDR3 length equals 15 residues.

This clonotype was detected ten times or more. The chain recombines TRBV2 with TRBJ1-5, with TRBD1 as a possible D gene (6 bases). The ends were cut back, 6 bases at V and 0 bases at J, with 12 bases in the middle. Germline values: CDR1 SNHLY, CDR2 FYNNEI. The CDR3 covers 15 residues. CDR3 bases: TGTGCCAGCAGCATCGACAGGTTTAGCAATCAGCCCCAGCATTTT. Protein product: CASSIDRFSNQPQHF. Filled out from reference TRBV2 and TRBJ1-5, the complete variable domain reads EPEVTQTPSHQVTQMGQEVILRCVPISNHLYFYWYRQILGQKVEFLVSFYNNEISEKSEIFDDQFSVERPDGSNFTLKIRSTKLEDSAMYFCASSIDRFSNQPQHFGDGTRLSIL.

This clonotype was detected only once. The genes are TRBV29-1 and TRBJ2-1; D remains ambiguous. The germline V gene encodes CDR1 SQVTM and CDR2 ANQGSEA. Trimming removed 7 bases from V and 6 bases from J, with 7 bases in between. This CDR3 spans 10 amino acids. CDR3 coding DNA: TGCAGCGGTTGGGGCAATGAGCAGTTCTTC. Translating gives CSGWGNEQFF.

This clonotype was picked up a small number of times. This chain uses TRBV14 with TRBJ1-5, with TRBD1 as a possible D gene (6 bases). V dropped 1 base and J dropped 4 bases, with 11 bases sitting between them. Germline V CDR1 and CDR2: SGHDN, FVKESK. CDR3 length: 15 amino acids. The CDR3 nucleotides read TGTGCCAGCAGCCAAGCGGGGGGGCCTAATCAGCCCCAGCATTTT. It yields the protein CASSQAGGPNQPQHF.

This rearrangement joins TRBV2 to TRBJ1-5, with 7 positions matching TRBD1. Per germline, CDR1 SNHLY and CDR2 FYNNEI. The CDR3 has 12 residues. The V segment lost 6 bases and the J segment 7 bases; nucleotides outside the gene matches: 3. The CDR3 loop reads CASSWTGQPQHF. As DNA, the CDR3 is TGTGCCAGCAGCTGGACAGGACAGCCCCAGCATTTT.

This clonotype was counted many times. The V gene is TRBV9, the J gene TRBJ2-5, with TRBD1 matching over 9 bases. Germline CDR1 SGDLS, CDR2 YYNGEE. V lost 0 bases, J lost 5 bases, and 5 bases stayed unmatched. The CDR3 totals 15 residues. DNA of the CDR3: TGTGCCAGCAGCGTAGACAGGGGGCAGAAGGAGACCCAGTACTTC. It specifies CASSVDRGQKETQYF.

This chain's CDR3 is CASSQLGRSVQETQYF. CDR3 sequence (DNA): TGTGCCAGCAGCCAGCTAGGGCGGAGCGTCCAAGAGACCCAGTACTTC. The chain carries TRBV3-1 and TRBJ2-5; D remains unclear. The germline CDR1 and CDR2 sequences are LGHDT and YNNKEL (reference sequence). The CDR3 is 16 residues long. Deletions cut 3 bases from V and 1 base from J, with 15 bases between.

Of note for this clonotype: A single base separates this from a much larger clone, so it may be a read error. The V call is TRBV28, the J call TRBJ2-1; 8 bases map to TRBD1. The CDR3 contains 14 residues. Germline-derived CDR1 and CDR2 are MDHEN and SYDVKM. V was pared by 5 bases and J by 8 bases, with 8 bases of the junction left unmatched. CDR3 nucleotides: TGTGCCAGCAGTGCCCTGGACAGGGACGATGAGCAGTTCTTC. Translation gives CASSALDRDDEQFF.

The CDR3, as DNA: TGTGCCAGCAGCATTCGGACGGTCGGGTCAGAGCAGTTCTTC. Residues: CASSIRTVGSEQFF. V gene TRBV7-2 combines with J gene TRBJ2-1; D is ambiguous. Germline loops: CDR1 SGHTA, CDR2 FQGNSA. V lost 5 bases and J 10 bases, leaving 18 bases between the germline ends. This CDR3 has 14 residues.

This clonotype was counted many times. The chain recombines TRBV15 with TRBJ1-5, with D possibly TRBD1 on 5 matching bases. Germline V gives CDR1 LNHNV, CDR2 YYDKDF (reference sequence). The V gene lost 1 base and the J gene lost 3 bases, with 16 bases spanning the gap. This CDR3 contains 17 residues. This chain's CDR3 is CATSRVDRDGYNQPQHF. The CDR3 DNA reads TGTGCCACCAGCAGAGTTGACCGGGACGGATACAATCAGCCCCAGCATTTT.

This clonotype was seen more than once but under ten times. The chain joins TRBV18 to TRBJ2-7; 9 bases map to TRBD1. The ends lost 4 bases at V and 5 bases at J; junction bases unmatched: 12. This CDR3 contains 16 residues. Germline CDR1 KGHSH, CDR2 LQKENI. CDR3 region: CASSLNTGTGSHEQYF. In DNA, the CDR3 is TGTGCCAGCTCACTTAACACCGGGACAGGGTCCCACGAGCAGTACTTC. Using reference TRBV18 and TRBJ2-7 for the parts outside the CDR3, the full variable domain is NAGVMQNPRHLVRRRGQEARLRCSPMKGHSHVYWYRQLPEEGLKFMVYLQKENIIDESGMPKERFSAEFPKEGPSILRIQQVVRGDSAAYFCASSLNTGTGSHEQYFGPGTRLTVT.

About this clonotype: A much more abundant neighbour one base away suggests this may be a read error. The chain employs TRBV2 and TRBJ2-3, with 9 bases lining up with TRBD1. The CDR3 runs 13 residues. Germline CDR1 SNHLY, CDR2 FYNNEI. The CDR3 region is CSSSGGQGDTQYF. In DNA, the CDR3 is TGTTCCAGCAGTGGGGGACAGGGAGATACGCAGTATTTT.

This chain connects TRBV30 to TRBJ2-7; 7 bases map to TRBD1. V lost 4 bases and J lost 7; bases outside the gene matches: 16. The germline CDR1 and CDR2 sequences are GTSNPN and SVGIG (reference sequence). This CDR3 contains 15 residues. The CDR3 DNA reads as TGTGCCTGGAACGCCGGGCAGGGGGATCAGAATGAGCAGTACTTC. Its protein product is CAWNAGQGDQNEQYF.

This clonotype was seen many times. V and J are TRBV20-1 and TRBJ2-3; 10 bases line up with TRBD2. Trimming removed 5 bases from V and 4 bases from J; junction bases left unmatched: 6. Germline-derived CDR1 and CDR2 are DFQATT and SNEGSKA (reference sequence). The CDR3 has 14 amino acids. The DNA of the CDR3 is TGCAGTGCTTCAACTAGCGGGACATCAGATACGCAGTATTTT. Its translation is CSASTSGTSDTQYF.

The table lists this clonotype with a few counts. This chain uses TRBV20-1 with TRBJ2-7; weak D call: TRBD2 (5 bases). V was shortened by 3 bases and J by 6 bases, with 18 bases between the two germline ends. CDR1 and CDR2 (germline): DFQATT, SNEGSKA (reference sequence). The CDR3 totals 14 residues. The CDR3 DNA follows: TGCAGTGCTAGGACAATCGGGAAGGGTTTCGAGCAGTACTTC. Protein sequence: CSARTIGKGFEQYF.

This chain's CDR3 is CASSLTWPANTGELFF. The CDR3 DNA reads as TGTGCCAGCAGCTTGACGTGGCCCGCGAACACCGGGGAGCTGTTTTTT. The chain couples TRBV5-6 to TRBJ2-2; D not resolved. CDR1 is SGHDT, CDR2 YYEEEE, per germline. The CDR3 extends over 16 amino acids. With 1 base removed from V and 0 bases from J, the gap between germline ends came to 10 bases.

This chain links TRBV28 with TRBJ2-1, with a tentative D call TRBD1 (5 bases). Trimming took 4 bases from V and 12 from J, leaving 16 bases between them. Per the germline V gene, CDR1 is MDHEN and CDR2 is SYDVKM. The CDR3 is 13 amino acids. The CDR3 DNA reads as TGTGCCAGCAGTTCTCAGGGTTTTTCCCGGCAGTTCTTC. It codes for CASSSQGFSRQFF.